This is a list of T cell receptor beta chains from one sample in a study of beta chain features in type 1 diabetes. Clones were sequenced by immunoSEQ multiplex PCR, and TCRdb holds only the in-frame ones, with some missing. The repertoire has 200,000 to 250,000 clones, 68% of them found once; the top ten carry 0.053%. The sequenced material came from naive CD4+ T cells from blood. The receptors were sampled from a man aged 25 to 40 in good health. Both conserved end residues are part of each CDR3. D genes are given only for firm matches. Clone size is not always given. Where it is, it says once, few, many or a class for expanded clones.

.	TRBV11-2	.	TRBJ2-3	TGTGCCAGCAGCGTTAGAGGGTCAGATACGCAGTATTTT	CASSVRGSDTQYF
.	TRBV7-9	few	TRBJ2-4	TGTGCCAGCAGACGTATAGAGGGGCTAGAAAACATTCAGTACTTC	CASRRIEGLENIQYF
.	TRBV5-1	.	TRBJ2-1	TGCGCCAGCAGCTTAGGGGGGGCTATCTCCTACAATGAGCAGTTCTTC	CASSLGGAISYNEQFF
.	TRBV30	.	TRBJ2-7	TGTGCCTGGAGAGACAACCCCTCCTACGAGCAGTACTTC	CAWRDNPSYEQYF
TRBD1	TRBV30	.	TRBJ2-7	TGTGCCTGGAGGGCGGACAGGGGCTACGAGCAGTACTTC	CAWRADRGYEQYF
TRBD1	TRBV14	.	TRBJ2-3	TGTGCCAGCAGCCCGTGGACAGGGGGCTCTGATACGCAGTATTTT	CASSPWTGGSDTQYF
.	TRBV28	.	TRBJ2-7	TGTGCCAGCAGTCCGCCTCGGGGCCACGAGCAGTACTTC	CASSPPRGHEQYF
TRBD2	TRBV7-2	.	TRBJ2-1	TGTGCCAGCAGCCCCAGCGGGGGGGCCCTAAGCGAGCAGTTCTTC	CASSPSGGALSEQFF
.	TRBV29-1	few	TRBJ1-2	TGCAGCGTTGACCCCACAGGGAACTATGGCTACACCTTC	CSVDPTGNYGYTF
.	TRBV11-2	.	TRBJ2-1	TGTGCCAGCACAACCCGGGAGATCGGTTACAATGAGCAGTTCTTC	CASTTREIGYNEQFF
.	TRBV6-5	.	TRBJ2-3	TGTGCCAGCAGTTACTCGAATAACGGCGATACGCAGTATTTT	CASSYSNNGDTQYF
TRBD2	TRBV25-1	once	TRBJ2-5	TGTGCCAGCACACTAGCGGGCCAAGAGACCCAGTACTTC	CASTLAGQETQYF
.	TRBV30	.	TRBJ2-1	TGTGCCTGCGCTATCAGCTCCTACAATGAGCAGTTCTTC	CACAISSYNEQFF
TRBD2	TRBV2	.	TRBJ2-1	TGTGCCAGCAGTTACCTAGCGGGAGATGTCGATGAGCAGTTCTTC	CASSYLAGDVDEQFF
.	TRBV7-6	once	TRBJ2-3	TGTGCCAGCAGCCCCCGTGGGGGCACAGATACGCAGTATTTT	CASSPRGGTDTQYF
.	TRBV7-2	.	TRBJ2-1	TGTGCCAGCAGCTCAGGCGGGAAGGGGTACAATGAGCAGTTCTTC	CASSSGGKGYNEQFF
TRBD2	TRBV6-5	.	TRBJ2-5	TGTGCCAGCAGTTACACAGGACTAGCGGAGCGGTACTTC	CASSYTGLAERYF
TRBD2	TRBV2	.	TRBJ2-3	TGTGCCAGCAGTGACCGGACTAGGACAGATACGCAGTATTTT	CASSDRTRTDTQYF
TRBD2	TRBV7-2	.	TRBJ2-1	TGTGCCAGCAGCTCGCCCGCTAGCGGGGTTTACAATGAGCAGTTCTTC	CASSSPASGVYNEQFF
TRBD2	TRBV18	.	TRBJ2-1	TGTGCCAGCTCAACGACTAGCGTGAGCTCCTACAATGAGCAGTTCTTC	CASSTTSVSSYNEQFF
.	TRBV30	.	TRBJ2-7	TGTGCCTGGAGGATTCTCAGGGAGCAGTACTTC	CAWRILREQYF
.	TRBV29-1	few	TRBJ2-3	TGCAGCGTAGCAGGAGTAAACACAGATACGCAGTATTTT	CSVAGVNTDTQYF
TRBD1	TRBV29-1	few	TRBJ2-6	TGCAGCGTTAGGGACAGGGCAAGTGGGGCCAACGTCCTGACTTTC	CSVRDRASGANVLTF
.	TRBV30	.	TRBJ1-1	TGTGCCTGGCAGGTGAACACTGAAGCTTTCTTT	CAWQVNTEAFF
.	TRBV30	.	TRBJ2-5	TGTGCCTGGAGTGTACGGACAGGGAGGGCAGAGACCCAGTACTTC	CAWSVRTGRAETQYF